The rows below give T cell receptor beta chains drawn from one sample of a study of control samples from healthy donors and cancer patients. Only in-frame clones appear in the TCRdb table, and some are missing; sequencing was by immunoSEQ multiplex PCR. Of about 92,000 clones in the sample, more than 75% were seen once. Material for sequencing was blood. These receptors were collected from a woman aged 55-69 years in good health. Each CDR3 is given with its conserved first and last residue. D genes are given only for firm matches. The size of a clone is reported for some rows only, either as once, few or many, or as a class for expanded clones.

CAAGCSTDTQYF | TGTGCGGCGGGGTGCAGCACAGATACGCAGTATTTT | NA | TRBV30 | once | TRBJ2-3
CASSISGHLAGNQPQHF | TGTGCCAGTAGTATATCGGGCCACTTGGCCGGCAATCAGCCCCAGCATTTT | NA | TRBV19 | NA | TRBJ1-5
CASSVATTGEQYF | TGTGCCAGCAGCGTAGCGACCACGGGGGAGCAGTACTTC | NA | TRBV9 | NA | TRBJ2-7
CASSLRTGDNEQFF | TGTGCCAGCAGCTTACGGACAGGGGACAATGAGCAGTTCTTC | TRBD1 | TRBV11-2 | NA | TRBJ2-1
CASSPGTATDTQYF | TGTGCCAGCAGCCCAGGGACAGCCACAGATACGCAGTATTTT | TRBD1 | TRBV6-5 | NA | TRBJ2-3
CASSISDRGGDTQYF | TGCGCCAGCAGCATCTCTGACAGGGGGGGCGATACGCAGTATTTT | TRBD1 | TRBV5-1 | NA | TRBJ2-3
CASSMGGRLLYNEQFF | TGTGCCAGTAGTATGGGAGGGAGGCTCCTCTACAATGAGCAGTTCTTC | TRBD2 | TRBV19 | NA | TRBJ2-1
CASSPPGQTEQFF | TGTGCCAGCTCACCACCTGGACAGACTGAGCAGTTCTTC | NA | TRBV18 | NA | TRBJ2-1
CASTQSPTGSAWGTEAFF | TGTGCCAGCACCCAAAGCCCCACAGGGAGCGCGTGGGGCACTGAAGCTTTCTTT | NA | TRBV9 | NA | TRBJ1-1
CASSLTGFNQPQHF | TGTGCCAGCAGCTTAACAGGTTTCAATCAGCCCCAGCATTTT | NA | TRBV11-2 | NA | TRBJ1-5
CASIQAGAGNTIYF | TGTGCCAGCATCCAAGCAGGGGCGGGAAACACCATATATTTT | NA | TRBV7-2 | NA | TRBJ1-3
CASSYGTGRGRETQYF | TGTGCCAGCAGTTACGGGACTGGACGTGGCCGTGAGACCCAGTACTTC | NA | TRBV6-5 | medium-sized | TRBJ2-5
CASSYSGGGTGELFF | TGTGCCAGCAGCTACAGCGGGGGTGGGACCGGGGAGCTGTTTTTT | TRBD2 | TRBV11-2 | few | TRBJ2-2
CASSDPTRGPGELFF | TGTGCCAGCAGCGACCCGACGCGGGGGCCCGGGGAGCTGTTTTTT | NA | TRBV9 | NA | TRBJ2-2